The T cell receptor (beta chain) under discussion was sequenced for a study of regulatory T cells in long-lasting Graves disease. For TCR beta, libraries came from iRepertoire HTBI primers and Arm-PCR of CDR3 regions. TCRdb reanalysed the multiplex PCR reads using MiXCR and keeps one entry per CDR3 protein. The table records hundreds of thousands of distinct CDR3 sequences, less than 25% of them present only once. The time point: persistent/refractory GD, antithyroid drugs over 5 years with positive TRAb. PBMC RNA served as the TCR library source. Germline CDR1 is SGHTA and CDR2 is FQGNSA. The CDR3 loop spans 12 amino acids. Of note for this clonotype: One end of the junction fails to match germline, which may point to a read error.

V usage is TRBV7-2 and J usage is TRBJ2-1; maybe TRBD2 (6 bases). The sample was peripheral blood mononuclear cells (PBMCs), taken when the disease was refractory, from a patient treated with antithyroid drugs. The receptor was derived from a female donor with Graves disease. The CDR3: CASSFARGEQFF. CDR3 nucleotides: TGTGCTAGCAGTTTCGCGCGGGGTGAGCAGTTCTTC.